There are many counts of the clone carrying this T cell receptor (beta chain). These data are taken from a study of T cells in Graves' hyperthyroidism and ophthalmopathy. What was amplified from RNA transcripts were TCR beta CDR3 regions. When the TCR CDR3 underwent first-round RT-PCR, the HTBI primer set was used. One entry per CDR3 protein, called by TCRdb with MiXCR from the multiplex PCR reads. The sample includes fewer than 450,000 distinct CDR3 sequences, 17% seen only once; the top ten take 34%. Germline lookup yields CDR1 GTSNPN and CDR2 SVGIG (reference sequence). This CDR3 spans 15 amino acids. The V gene end was trimmed by 2 bases and the J gene end by 3 bases; junction bases not matched to a gene: 7.

The clonotype was recovered from a woman in her 30s with Graves' hyperthyroidism that later progressed to Graves' ophthalmopathy. V usage is TRBV30 and J usage is TRBJ2-3; TRBD2 aligns across 8 bases. The sequenced sample was blood. CDR3 in DNA: TGTGCCTGGAGTCCCAAGCGGGGGTGGACAGATACGCAGTATTTT. This gives the protein CAWSPKRGWTDTQYF.